A selection of T cell receptor beta chains follows, all from one sample in a study of response to subunit inactivated influenza vaccine. In TCRdb, the RT-PCR reads were re-called with MiXCR into one record per CDR3 protein. The sample holds about 500,000 distinct CDR3 sequences; approximately 15% are singletons and the top ten take 2.5% to 3.5%. The starting material was CD4+ T cells sorted from PBMCs, obtained roughly 24 months after vaccination. These receptors all come from a man in his fifties or sixties who received an inactivated influenza vaccine. CDR3s include the opening cysteine and the closing phenylalanine or tryptophan. The D gene is left open where the match is weak. Size is stated for part of the rows, as once, few or many counts, or as a class when the clone is expanded.

>TRBD1|few|TRBV20-1|TRBJ1-1
CSARAPLRGRENTEAFF
TGCAGTGCTAGAGCCCCCCTGAGGGGGCGGGAGAACACTGAAGCTTTCTTT
>NA|NA|TRBV7-2|TRBJ1-3
CASSLTGEAGNTIYF
TGTGCCAGCAGCTTAACGGGGGAGGCTGGAAACACCATATATTTT
>TRBD1|many|TRBV20-1|TRBJ2-5
CSASPRDRGQETQYF
TGCAGTGCTAGCCCCCGGGACAGGGGCCAAGAGACCCAGTACTTC
>NA|few|TRBV25-1|TRBJ1-6
CASSGHRASPLHF
TGTGCCAGCAGTGGCCACAGGGCTTCACCCCTCCACTTT
>TRBD2|few|TRBV12-3/TRBV12-4|TRBJ2-1
CASSLRGGRAGNEQFF
TGTGCCAGCAGTTTACGGGGCGGGAGGGCCGGTAATGAGCAGTTCTTC
>NA|many|TRBV24-1|TRBJ2-1
CATSESGSYNEQFF
TGTGCCACCAGTGAGTCGGGCTCCTACAATGAGCAGTTCTTC
>NA|NA|TRBV7-2|TRBJ2-3
CASSLAWTDTQYF
TGTGCCAGCAGCTTAGCTTGGACAGATACGCAGTATTTT
>TRBD1|few|TRBV12-3/TRBV12-4|TRBJ1-1
CASSRPGQGADTEAFF
TGTGCCAGCAGCCGCCCGGGACAGGGGGCAGACACTGAAGCTTTCTTT
>NA|NA|TRBV15|TRBJ2-2
CATSEGVSGELFF
TGTGCCACCTCTGAGGGAGTGTCCGGGGAGCTGTTTTTT
>NA|NA|TRBV25-1|TRBJ1-1
CASSAPDSPNTEAFF
TGTGCCAGCAGTGCTCCCGACAGCCCGAACACTGAAGCTTTCTTT
>TRBD1|NA|TRBV20-1|TRBJ1-5
CSAPGQPSQPQHF
TGCAGTGCTCCGGGACAGCCGAGTCAGCCCCAGCATTTT